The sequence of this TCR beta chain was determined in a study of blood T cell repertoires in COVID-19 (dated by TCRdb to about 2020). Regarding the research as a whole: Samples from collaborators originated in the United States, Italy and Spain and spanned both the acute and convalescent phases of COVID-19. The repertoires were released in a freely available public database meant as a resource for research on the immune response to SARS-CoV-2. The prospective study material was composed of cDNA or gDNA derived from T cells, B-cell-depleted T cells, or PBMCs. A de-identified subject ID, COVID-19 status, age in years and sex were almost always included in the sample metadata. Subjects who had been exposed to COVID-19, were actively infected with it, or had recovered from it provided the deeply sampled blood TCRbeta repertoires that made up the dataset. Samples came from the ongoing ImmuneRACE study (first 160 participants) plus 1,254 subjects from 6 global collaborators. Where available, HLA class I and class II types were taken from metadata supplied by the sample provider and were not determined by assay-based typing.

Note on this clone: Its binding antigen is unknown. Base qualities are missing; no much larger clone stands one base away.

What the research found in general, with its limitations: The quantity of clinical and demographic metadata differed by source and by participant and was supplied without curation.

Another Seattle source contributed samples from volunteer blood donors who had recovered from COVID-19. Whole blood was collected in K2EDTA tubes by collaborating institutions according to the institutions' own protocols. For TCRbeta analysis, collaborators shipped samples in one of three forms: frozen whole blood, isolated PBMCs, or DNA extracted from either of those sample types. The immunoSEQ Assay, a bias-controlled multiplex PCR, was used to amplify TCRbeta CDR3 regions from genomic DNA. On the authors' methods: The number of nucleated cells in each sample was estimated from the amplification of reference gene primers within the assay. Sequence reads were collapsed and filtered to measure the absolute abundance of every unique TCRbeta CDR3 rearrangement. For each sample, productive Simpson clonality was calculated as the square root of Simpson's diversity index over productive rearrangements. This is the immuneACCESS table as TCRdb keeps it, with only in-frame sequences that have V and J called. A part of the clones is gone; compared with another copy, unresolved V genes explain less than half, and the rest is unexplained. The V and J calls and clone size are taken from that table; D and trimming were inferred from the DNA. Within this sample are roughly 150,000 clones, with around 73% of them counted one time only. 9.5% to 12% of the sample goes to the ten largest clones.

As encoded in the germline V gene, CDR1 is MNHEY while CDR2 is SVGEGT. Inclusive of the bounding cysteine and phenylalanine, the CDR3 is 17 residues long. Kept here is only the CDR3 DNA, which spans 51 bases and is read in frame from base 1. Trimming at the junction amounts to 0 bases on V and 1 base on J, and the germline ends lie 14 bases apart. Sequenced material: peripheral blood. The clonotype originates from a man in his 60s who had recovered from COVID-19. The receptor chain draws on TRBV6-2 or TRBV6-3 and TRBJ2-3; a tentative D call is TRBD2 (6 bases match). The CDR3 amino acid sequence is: CASSYSTGVGRTDTQYF. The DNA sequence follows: TGTGCCAGCAGTTACTCGACGGGGGTAGGGCGCACAGATACGCAGTATTTT.